These 8 T cell receptor beta chains share one sample of origin, sequenced in a study of shared clonotypes between healthy human individuals. Profiling relied on immunoSEQ multiplex PCR, and the TCRdb table lists in-frame clones only, not all of them. Among about 600,000 clones, around 97% were seen once, and the ten largest hold 0.057%. Sequencing was done on a sample of naive CD4+ T cells sorted from blood. Noted subset: CD45RA+ positively selected. The receptors come from a woman under 40 in good health.

The V call is TRBV15, the J call TRBJ1-5, with a tentative D call TRBD1 (5 bases). Germline-derived CDR1 and CDR2 are LNHNV and YYDKDF (reference sequence). Trimming removed 2 bases from V and 1 base from J, with 9 bases in between. The length of the CDR3 is 15 residues. The CDR3 reads CATSRQGLSNQPQHF. For the CDR3, the DNA is TGTGCCACCAGCAGACAGGGCCTAAGCAATCAGCCCCAGCATTTT.

Points on this clone: The same CDR3 is also encoded by other DNA sequences in this sample. The V call is TRBV7-9, the J call TRBJ2-1, with 11 bases aligning to TRBD2. The CDR3 is 15 amino acids. Germline CDR1 SEHNR, CDR2 FQNEAQ (reference sequence). V trimming: 4 bases; J trimming: 4 bases; junction bases outside the gene matches: 3. CDR3: CASSSGTSGYNEQFF. The CDR3 bases are TGTGCCAGCAGCTCCGGGACTAGCGGATACAATGAGCAGTTCTTC.

This rearrangement joins TRBV6-1 to TRBJ2-7; D call uncertain. The CDR3 covers 12 residues. CDR1 MNHNS and CDR2 SASEGT come from the germline V gene. V was clipped by 7 bases and J by 0 bases, with 7 bases between them. The DNA for the CDR3 is TGTGCCAGCACCCCGAACTCCTACGAGCAGTACTTC. Amino acids: CASTPNSYEQYF.

The genes are TRBV28 and TRBJ2-3; D unresolved. Germline lookup yields CDR1 MDHEN and CDR2 SYDVKM. This CDR3 has 13 residues. Trimming removed 7 bases at V and 10 bases at J, with 18 bases between. The CDR3 loop reads CASMSPLEKSQYF. CDR3 nucleotides: TGTGCCAGCATGTCTCCCCTGGAGAAGTCGCAGTATTTT. Full variable domain (rest looked up from reference TRBV28 and TRBJ2-3): DVKVTQSSRYLVKRTGEKVFLECVQDMDHENMFWYRQDPGLGLRLIYFSYDVKMKEKGDIPEGYSVSREKKERFSLILESASTNQTSMYLCASMSPLEKSQYFGPGTRLTVL.

The rearrangement uses TRBV4-1 and TRBJ1-5; D call uncertain. Germline V CDR1 and CDR2: MGHRA, YSYEKL. V was shortened by 2 bases and J by 4 bases, with 12 bases between the two germline ends. The CDR3 sequence is 15 residues long. The CDR3 here is CASSQLGLSNQPQHF. The CDR3 nucleotides read TGCGCCAGCAGCCAACTTGGACTGTCTAATCAGCCCCAGCATTTT.

The chain employs TRBV5-1 and TRBJ2-7; 9 bases fit TRBD1. Losses at the gene ends were 2 bases for V and 4 bases for J; bases not matched to a gene: 7. In germline, CDR1 is SGHRS, CDR2 YFSETQ. The CDR3 runs 15 residues. CDR3 loop: CASSLLQQGAYEQYF. In nucleotides, the CDR3 is TGCGCCAGCAGCTTACTTCAACAGGGGGCATACGAGCAGTACTTC.

The rearrangement uses TRBV9 and TRBJ1-2; TRBD1 might be the D (5 bases). Germline-derived CDR1 and CDR2 are SGDLS and YYNGEE. V was pared by 3 bases and J by 4 bases, with 10 bases between. The CDR3 contains 13 residues. The CDR3 loop reads CASSETALYGYTF. Written as DNA, the CDR3 is TGTGCCAGCAGCGAGACAGCCCTCTATGGCTACACCTTC.

The J gene is TRBJ2-7, the V gene TRBV5-1; TRBD2 matches at 8 bases. The length of the CDR3 is 14 residues. With V trimmed by 5 bases and J by 2 bases, 6 bases remained unmatched. Germline loops: CDR1 SGHRS, CDR2 YFSETQ. CDR3: CASRETGGPYEQYF. The DNA for the CDR3 is TGCGCCAGCAGGGAAACGGGAGGGCCCTACGAGCAGTACTTC.